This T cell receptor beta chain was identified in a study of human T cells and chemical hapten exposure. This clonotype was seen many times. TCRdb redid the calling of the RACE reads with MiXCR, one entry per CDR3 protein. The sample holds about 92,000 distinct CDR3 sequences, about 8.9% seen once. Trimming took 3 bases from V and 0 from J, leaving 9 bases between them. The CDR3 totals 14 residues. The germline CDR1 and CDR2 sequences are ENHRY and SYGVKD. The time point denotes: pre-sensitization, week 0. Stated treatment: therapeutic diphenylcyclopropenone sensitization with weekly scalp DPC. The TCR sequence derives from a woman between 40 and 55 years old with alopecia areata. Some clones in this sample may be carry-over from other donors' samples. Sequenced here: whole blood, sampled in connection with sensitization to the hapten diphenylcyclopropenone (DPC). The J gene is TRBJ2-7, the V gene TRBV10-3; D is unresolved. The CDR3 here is CAISERGSSYEQYF. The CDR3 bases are TGTGCCATCAGTGAACGAGGAAGCTCCTACGAGCAGTACTTC.